This T cell receptor beta chain was captured by sequencing in a study of control samples from healthy donors and cancer patients. Per the germline V gene, CDR1 is DFQATT and CDR2 is SNEGSKA (reference sequence). Losses at the gene ends were 6 bases for V and 7 bases for J; bases not matched to a gene: 4. CDR3 length: 11 amino acids. Here immunoSEQ multiplex PCR was the method, and the copy in TCRdb shows in-frame clones only, minus some. The table records about 93,000 clones, around 89% of them present only once. The rearrangement uses TRBV20-1 and TRBJ1-2, with TRBD1 matching over 8 bases. The sample consisted of blood. This clonotype originated in a woman between 65 and 79 years old in good health. The CDR3, as DNA: TGCAGTGCCTTCGACAGGGGTGGCTACACCTTC. Its translation: CSAFDRGGYTF.